This is a list of T cell receptor beta chains from one sample in a study of T cells in Graves' hyperthyroidism and ophthalmopathy. TCRdb re-analysed the multiplex PCR reads in MiXCR, keeping a single row per CDR3 protein. This sample carries about 560,000 distinct CDR3 sequences, 16% of them seen once, and the ten largest clones take 18%. The sequencing sample was made of blood. The receptor set was obtained from a woman between 18 and 30 years old with Graves' hyperthyroidism. Each CDR3 is given with its conserved first and last residue. Fields, in order: CDR3 protein, CDR3 DNA, J gene, D gene, V gene, clone size. D genes are given only for firm matches. Size is stated for part of the rows, as once, few or many counts, or as a class when the clone is expanded.

cdr3_aa: CASSPASGDYNEQFF
cdr3_nt: TGTGCCAGTTCCCCGGCCTCGGGGGACTACAATGAGCAGTTCTTC
j_call: TRBJ2-1
d_call: NA
v_call: TRBV2
clone_size: NA

cdr3_aa: CASSHQDSGVGEQYF
cdr3_nt: TGTGCCAGCAGCCACCAGGACTCCGGGGTTGGGGAGCAGTACTTC
j_call: TRBJ2-7
d_call: NA
v_call: TRBV3-1
clone_size: NA

cdr3_aa: CASSQVTGFHEQYF
cdr3_nt: TGCGCCAGCAGCCAAGTAACGGGATTCCACGAGCAGTACTTC
j_call: TRBJ2-7
d_call: NA
v_call: TRBV4-3
clone_size: NA

cdr3_aa: CASSSWQGASYGYTF
cdr3_nt: TGTGCCAGCAGTTCCTGGCAGGGGGCGTCCTATGGCTACACCTTC
j_call: TRBJ1-2
d_call: TRBD1
v_call: TRBV27
clone_size: many

cdr3_aa: CASSYLAGGLNEQFF
cdr3_nt: TGTGCCAGCAGCTATCTTGCGGGGGGGCTTAATGAGCAGTTCTTC
j_call: TRBJ2-1
d_call: TRBD2
v_call: TRBV7-9
clone_size: many

cdr3_aa: CASSRDWKPDTQYF
cdr3_nt: TGTGCCAGCAGCCGGGACTGGAAGCCAGATACGCAGTATTTT
j_call: TRBJ2-3
d_call: NA
v_call: TRBV2
clone_size: NA

cdr3_aa: CATGVSNQPQHF
cdr3_nt: TGCGCCACGGGAGTCAGCAATCAGCCCCAGCATTTT
j_call: TRBJ1-5
d_call: NA
v_call: TRBV10-2
clone_size: few

cdr3_aa: CASSLADRRRPEQYF
cdr3_nt: TGCGCCAGCAGCTTGGCGGACAGGCGAAGACCCGAGCAGTACTTC
j_call: TRBJ2-7
d_call: TRBD1
v_call: TRBV5-1
clone_size: NA

cdr3_aa: CASSYTETSGNTIYF
cdr3_nt: TGTGCCAGCAGTTACACGGAGACCTCTGGAAACACCATATATTTT
j_call: TRBJ1-3
d_call: NA
v_call: TRBV12-3/TRBV12-4
clone_size: many

cdr3_aa: CASSLGGIRSYNEQFF
cdr3_nt: TGCGCCAGCAGCTTGGGGGGGATACGGTCCTACAATGAGCAGTTCTTC
j_call: TRBJ2-1
d_call: NA
v_call: TRBV5-1
clone_size: many

cdr3_aa: CSVALGTGEFPYTF
cdr3_nt: TGCAGCGTTGCCCTCGGGACAGGGGAATTCCCCTACACCTTC
j_call: TRBJ1-2
d_call: TRBD1
v_call: TRBV29-1
clone_size: NA

cdr3_aa: CASSLAPGQGTAFF
cdr3_nt: TGTGCCAGCAGCTTAGCGCCGGGACAGGGAACGGCTTTCTTT
j_call: TRBJ1-1
d_call: TRBD1
v_call: TRBV11-1
clone_size: many

cdr3_aa: CASSEQRTDTQYF
cdr3_nt: TGTGCCAGTAGCGAACAACGCACAGATACGCAGTATTTT
j_call: TRBJ2-3
d_call: NA
v_call: TRBV19
clone_size: NA

cdr3_aa: CASSRRAGGRYEQYF
cdr3_nt: TGTGCCAGCAGTCGCAGAGCGGGAGGGCGCTACGAGCAGTACTTC
j_call: TRBJ2-7
d_call: TRBD2
v_call: TRBV28
clone_size: many

cdr3_aa: CASSYSTRNEQYF
cdr3_nt: TGTGCCAGCAGTTACTCGACACGGAACGAGCAGTACTTC
j_call: TRBJ2-7
d_call: NA
v_call: TRBV6-5
clone_size: NA

cdr3_aa: CSAHKGSGVPYEQYF
cdr3_nt: TGCAGTGCCCACAAGGGGTCGGGAGTACCCTACGAGCAGTACTTC
j_call: TRBJ2-7
d_call: NA
v_call: TRBV20-1
clone_size: many

cdr3_aa: CASSYAGGGQPQHF
cdr3_nt: TGTGCCAGCAGTTACGCAGGGGGCGGTCAGCCCCAGCATTTT
j_call: TRBJ1-5
d_call: TRBD1
v_call: TRBV6-2/TRBV6-3
clone_size: many

cdr3_aa: CASSLGAGSNSPLHF
cdr3_nt: TGTGCCAGCAGCTTAGGGGCAGGTTCGAATTCACCCCTCCACTTT
j_call: TRBJ1-6
d_call: NA
v_call: TRBV7-9
clone_size: few

cdr3_aa: CASSEKGGGANVLTF
cdr3_nt: TGTGCCAGCAGTGAAAAAGGGGGTGGGGCCAACGTCCTGACTTTC
j_call: TRBJ2-6
d_call: NA
v_call: TRBV6-1
clone_size: many

cdr3_aa: CASSPNGRGATYEQYF
cdr3_nt: TGTGCCAGCAGCCCGAACGGGAGGGGTGCAACCTACGAGCAGTACTTC
j_call: TRBJ2-7
d_call: TRBD2
v_call: TRBV7-2
clone_size: many

cdr3_aa: CASSRPGPSEQYF
cdr3_nt: TGTGCCAGCAGCCGTCCAGGCCCAAGCGAGCAGTACTTC
j_call: TRBJ2-7
d_call: NA
v_call: TRBV12-3/TRBV12-4
clone_size: many

cdr3_aa: CSARDLGGRNTEAFF
cdr3_nt: TGCAGTGCTAGAGATCTGGGCGGCAGGAACACTGAAGCTTTCTTT
j_call: TRBJ1-1
d_call: NA
v_call: TRBV20-1
clone_size: NA

cdr3_aa: CSVEGQNRETQYF
cdr3_nt: TGCAGCGTTGAAGGACAAAACCGAGAGACCCAGTACTTC
j_call: TRBJ2-5
d_call: NA
v_call: TRBV29-1
clone_size: few

cdr3_aa: CASSDRAGNYEQYF
cdr3_nt: TGTGCCAGCTCCGACAGGGCGGGAAACTACGAGCAGTACTTC
j_call: TRBJ2-7
d_call: NA
v_call: TRBV18
clone_size: many

cdr3_aa: CASRWLGVNQPQHF
cdr3_nt: TGTGCCAGCAGATGGCTGGGGGTCAATCAGCCCCAGCATTTT
j_call: TRBJ1-5
d_call: NA
v_call: TRBV6-2/TRBV6-3
clone_size: NA

cdr3_aa: CASSLSQEAEKLFF
cdr3_nt: TGTGCCAGCAGTTTGTCACAGGAGGCTGAAAAACTGTTTTTT
j_call: TRBJ1-4
d_call: NA
v_call: TRBV12-3/TRBV12-4
clone_size: many

cdr3_aa: CASSLVPPRQGGYGYTF
cdr3_nt: TGTGCCAGCAGCTTGGTCCCACCTCGACAGGGGGGGTATGGCTACACCTTC
j_call: TRBJ1-2
d_call: TRBD1
v_call: TRBV5-1
clone_size: many

cdr3_aa: CASSVVGRSYNEQFF
cdr3_nt: TGTGCCAGCAGCGTGGTGGGCAGGTCCTACAATGAGCAGTTCTTC
j_call: TRBJ2-1
d_call: NA
v_call: TRBV9
clone_size: many

cdr3_aa: CATSDLGDRDGDTQYF
cdr3_nt: TGTGCCACCAGTGATTTGGGGGACAGGGACGGAGATACGCAGTATTTT
j_call: TRBJ2-3
d_call: TRBD1
v_call: TRBV24-1
clone_size: many

cdr3_aa: CSAQAGGVGTQYF
cdr3_nt: TGCAGTGCTCAGGCGGGGGGGGTCGGGACCCAGTACTTC
j_call: TRBJ2-5
d_call: TRBD2
v_call: TRBV20-1
clone_size: NA

cdr3_aa: CASSRTARDSYEQYF
cdr3_nt: TGTGCCAGCAGTCGGACTGCCCGGGACAGCTACGAGCAGTACTTC
j_call: TRBJ2-7
d_call: TRBD1
v_call: TRBV27
clone_size: many

cdr3_aa: CASSLAGGRNEQFF
cdr3_nt: TGTGCCAGCAGCCTAGCGGGAGGAAGAAATGAGCAGTTCTTC
j_call: TRBJ2-1
d_call: TRBD2
v_call: TRBV28
clone_size: many

cdr3_aa: CASSRRLATNEKLFF
cdr3_nt: TGCGCCAGCAGCCGCCGGCTAGCAACTAATGAAAAACTGTTTTTT
j_call: TRBJ1-4
d_call: NA
v_call: TRBV4-1
clone_size: few

cdr3_aa: CASSVGRGWDEQFF
cdr3_nt: TGTGCCAGCAGCGTGGGAAGGGGTTGGGATGAGCAGTTCTTC
j_call: TRBJ2-1
d_call: NA
v_call: TRBV11-1
clone_size: few

cdr3_aa: CATSRDWISANTEAFF
cdr3_nt: TGTGCCACCAGCAGAGATTGGATTTCGGCGAACACTGAAGCTTTCTTT
j_call: TRBJ1-1
d_call: NA
v_call: TRBV15
clone_size: many

cdr3_aa: CASSVYSPGANVLTF
cdr3_nt: TGTGCCAGCAGCGTCTACAGTCCTGGGGCCAACGTCCTGACTTTC
j_call: TRBJ2-6
d_call: NA
v_call: TRBV13
clone_size: NA

cdr3_aa: CASSKQRLAASYNEQFF
cdr3_nt: TGTGCCAGCAGCAAACAACGACTAGCAGCCTCCTACAATGAGCAGTTCTTC
j_call: TRBJ2-1
d_call: TRBD2
v_call: TRBV7-9
clone_size: few

cdr3_aa: CASSLSGTGGQPQHF
cdr3_nt: TGTGCCAGCAGCTTATCTGGGACAGGGGGACAGCCCCAGCATTTT
j_call: TRBJ1-5
d_call: TRBD1
v_call: TRBV11-1
clone_size: many

cdr3_aa: CASSLDAGATRTNYGYTF
cdr3_nt: TGTGCCAGCAGCCTTGACGCGGGGGCGACAAGAACTAACTATGGCTACACCTTC
j_call: TRBJ1-2
d_call: NA
v_call: TRBV14
clone_size: many

cdr3_aa: CSARGPGTQSSYEQYF
cdr3_nt: TGCAGTGCTAGAGGACCCGGGACGCAAAGTTCCTACGAGCAGTACTTC
j_call: TRBJ2-7
d_call: NA
v_call: TRBV20-1
clone_size: many

cdr3_aa: CASSAMTGSNQPQHF
cdr3_nt: TGCGCCAGCAGCGCTATGACAGGTAGCAATCAGCCCCAGCATTTT
j_call: TRBJ1-5
d_call: NA
v_call: TRBV5-1
clone_size: few

cdr3_aa: CASTGLAPTDTQYF
cdr3_nt: TGTGCCAGCACCGGACTAGCGCCCACAGATACGCAGTATTTT
j_call: TRBJ2-3
d_call: TRBD2
v_call: TRBV3-1
clone_size: few

cdr3_aa: CASSERGGTYEAFF
cdr3_nt: TGTGCCAGCAGTGAAAGAGGAGGGACTTATGAAGCTTTCTTT
j_call: TRBJ1-1
d_call: NA
v_call: TRBV2
clone_size: many

cdr3_aa: CASSEIGENNEQFF
cdr3_nt: TGTGCCAGCAGTGAAATTGGAGAAAACAATGAGCAGTTCTTC
j_call: TRBJ2-1
d_call: NA
v_call: TRBV2
clone_size: few

cdr3_aa: CASRKSFTNEKLFF
cdr3_nt: TGTGCCAGTAGAAAGAGTTTCACTAATGAAAAACTGTTTTTT
j_call: TRBJ1-4
d_call: NA
v_call: TRBV19
clone_size: NA

cdr3_aa: CASSASAGGNQPQHF
cdr3_nt: TGTGCCAGCAGTGCCAGCGCCGGGGGCAATCAGCCCCAGCATTTT
j_call: TRBJ1-5
d_call: NA
v_call: TRBV6-1
clone_size: many

cdr3_aa: CASSPRAGRTDTQYF
cdr3_nt: TGTGCCAGTAGTCCCCGGGCGGGTCGCACAGATACGCAGTATTTT
j_call: TRBJ2-3
d_call: NA
v_call: TRBV19
clone_size: NA

cdr3_aa: CASSSESNYGYTF
cdr3_nt: TGTGCCAGCAGTTCGGAGTCAAACTATGGCTACACCTTC
j_call: TRBJ1-2
d_call: NA
v_call: TRBV28
clone_size: many

cdr3_aa: CASSGGATTRTDTQYF
cdr3_nt: TGCGCCAGCAGTGGGGGGGCTACAACACGCACAGATACGCAGTATTTT
j_call: TRBJ2-3
d_call: NA
v_call: TRBV10-2
clone_size: few

cdr3_aa: CASSSTSSADTQYF
cdr3_nt: TGTGCCAGCAGCTCCACTAGCTCCGCAGATACGCAGTATTTT
j_call: TRBJ2-3
d_call: NA
v_call: TRBV11-2
clone_size: many

cdr3_aa: CAISEGLAGSQETQYF
cdr3_nt: TGTGCCATCAGTGAAGGACTAGCGGGGAGCCAAGAGACCCAGTACTTC
j_call: TRBJ2-5
d_call: TRBD2
v_call: TRBV10-3
clone_size: NA

cdr3_aa: CASSLYDGTTDEQYF
cdr3_nt: TGTGCCAGCAGCTTATATGATGGGACTACCGACGAGCAGTACTTC
j_call: TRBJ2-7
d_call: TRBD2
v_call: TRBV7-8
clone_size: many